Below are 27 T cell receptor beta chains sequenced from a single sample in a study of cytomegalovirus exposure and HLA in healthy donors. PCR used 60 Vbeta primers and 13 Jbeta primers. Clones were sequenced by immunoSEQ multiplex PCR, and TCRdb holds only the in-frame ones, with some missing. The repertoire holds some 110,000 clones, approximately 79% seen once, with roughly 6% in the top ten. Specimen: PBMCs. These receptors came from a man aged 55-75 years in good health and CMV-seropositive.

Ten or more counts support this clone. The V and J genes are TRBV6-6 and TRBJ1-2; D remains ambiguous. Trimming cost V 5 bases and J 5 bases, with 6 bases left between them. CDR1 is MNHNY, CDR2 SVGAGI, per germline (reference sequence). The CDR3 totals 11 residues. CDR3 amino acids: CASSTLYGYTF. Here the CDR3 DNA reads TGTGCCAGCAGTACTCTATATGGCTACACCTTC.

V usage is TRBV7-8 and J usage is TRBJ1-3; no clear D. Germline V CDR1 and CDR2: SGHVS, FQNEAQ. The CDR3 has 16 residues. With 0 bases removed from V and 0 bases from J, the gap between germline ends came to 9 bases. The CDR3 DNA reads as TGTGCCAGCAGCTTAGCGCATGACTTCTCTGGAAACACCATATATTTT. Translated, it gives CASSLAHDFSGNTIYF.

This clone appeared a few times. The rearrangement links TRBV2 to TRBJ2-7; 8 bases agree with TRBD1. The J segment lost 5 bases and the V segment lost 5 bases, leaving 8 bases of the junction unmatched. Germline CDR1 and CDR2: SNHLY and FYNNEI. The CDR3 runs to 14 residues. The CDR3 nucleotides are TGTGCCAGCAGTCGTGGAGGACAGGGAGACGAGCAGTACTTC. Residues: CASSRGGQGDEQYF.

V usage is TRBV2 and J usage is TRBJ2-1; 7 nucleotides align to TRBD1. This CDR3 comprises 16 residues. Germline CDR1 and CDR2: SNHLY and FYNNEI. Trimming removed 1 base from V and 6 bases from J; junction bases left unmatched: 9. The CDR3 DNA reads TGTGCCAGCAGTGAAGATTCGGGGACAGAATTCAATGAGCAGTTCTTC. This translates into CASSEDSGTEFNEQFF.

CDR3 coding DNA: TGTGCCAGCAGTCCGGGTTCAGGGGGGCGCAATCAGCCCCAGCATTTT. Translation gives CASSPGSGGRNQPQHF. This chain connects TRBV28 to TRBJ1-5; 7 nucleotides align to TRBD1. Germline CDR1 reads MDHEN; CDR2 reads SYDVKM. CDR3 size: 16 residues. Losses at the gene ends were 5 bases for V and 2 bases for J; bases not matched to a gene: 9.

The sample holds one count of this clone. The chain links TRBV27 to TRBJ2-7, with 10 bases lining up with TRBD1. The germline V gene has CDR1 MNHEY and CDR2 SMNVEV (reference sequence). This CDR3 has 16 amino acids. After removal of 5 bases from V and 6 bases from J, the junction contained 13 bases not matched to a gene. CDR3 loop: CASSPGTGTGVPEQYF. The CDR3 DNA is TGTGCCAGCAGTCCGGGTACCGGGACAGGGGTTCCCGAGCAGTACTTC.

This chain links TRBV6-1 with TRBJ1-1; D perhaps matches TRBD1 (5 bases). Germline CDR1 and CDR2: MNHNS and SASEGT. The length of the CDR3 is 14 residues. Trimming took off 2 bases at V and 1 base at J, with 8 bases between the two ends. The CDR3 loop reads CASSENTGNTEAFF. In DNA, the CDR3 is TGTGCCAGCAGTGAAAATACAGGGAACACTGAAGCTTTCTTT.

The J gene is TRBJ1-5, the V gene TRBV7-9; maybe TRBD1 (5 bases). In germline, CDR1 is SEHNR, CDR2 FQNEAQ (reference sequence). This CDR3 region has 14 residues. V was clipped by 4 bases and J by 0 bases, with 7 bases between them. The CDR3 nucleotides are TGTGCCAGCAGCTCCGACAGTAGCAATCAGCCCCAGCATTTT. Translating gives CASSSDSSNQPQHF.

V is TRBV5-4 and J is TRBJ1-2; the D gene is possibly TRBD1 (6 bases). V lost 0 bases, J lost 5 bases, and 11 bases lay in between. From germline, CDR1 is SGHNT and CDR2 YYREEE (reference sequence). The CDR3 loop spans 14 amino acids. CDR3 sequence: CASSLAVQGYGYTF. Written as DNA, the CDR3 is TGTGCCAGCAGCTTGGCCGTACAGGGATATGGCTACACCTTC.

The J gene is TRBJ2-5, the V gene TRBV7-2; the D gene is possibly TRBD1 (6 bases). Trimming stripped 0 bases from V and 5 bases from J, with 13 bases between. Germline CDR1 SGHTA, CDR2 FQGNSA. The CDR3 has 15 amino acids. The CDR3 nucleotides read TGTGCCAGCAGCTTAGCCCTACAGGGCCCGGAGACCCAGTACTTC. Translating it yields CASSLALQGPETQYF.

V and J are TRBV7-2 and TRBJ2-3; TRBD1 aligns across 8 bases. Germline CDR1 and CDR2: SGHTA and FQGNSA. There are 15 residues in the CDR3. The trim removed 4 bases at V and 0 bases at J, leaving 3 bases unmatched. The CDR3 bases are TGTGCCAGCAGCTATGACAGGGGTAGCACAGATACGCAGTATTTT. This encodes CASSYDRGSTDTQYF.

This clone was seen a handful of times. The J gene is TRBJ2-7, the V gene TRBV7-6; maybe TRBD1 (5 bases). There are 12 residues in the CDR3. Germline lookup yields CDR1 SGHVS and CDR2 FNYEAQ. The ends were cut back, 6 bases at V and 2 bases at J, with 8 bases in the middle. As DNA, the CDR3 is TGTGCCAGCAGTCTAGGGGCCTACGAGCAGTACTTC. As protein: CASSLGAYEQYF.

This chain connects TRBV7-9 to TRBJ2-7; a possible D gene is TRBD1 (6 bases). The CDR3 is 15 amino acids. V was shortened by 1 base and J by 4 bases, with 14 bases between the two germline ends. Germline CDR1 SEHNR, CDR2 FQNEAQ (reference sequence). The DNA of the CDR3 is TGTGCCAGCAGCTTAGTTTCGGGACATGCTTACGAGCAGTACTTC. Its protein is CASSLVSGHAYEQYF.

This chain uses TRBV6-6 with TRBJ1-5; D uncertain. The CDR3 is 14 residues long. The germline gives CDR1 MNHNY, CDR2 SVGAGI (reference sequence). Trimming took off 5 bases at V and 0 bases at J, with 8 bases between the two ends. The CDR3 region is CASSNRDSNQPQHF. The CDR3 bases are TGTGCCAGCAGTAACCGGGATAGCAATCAGCCCCAGCATTTT.

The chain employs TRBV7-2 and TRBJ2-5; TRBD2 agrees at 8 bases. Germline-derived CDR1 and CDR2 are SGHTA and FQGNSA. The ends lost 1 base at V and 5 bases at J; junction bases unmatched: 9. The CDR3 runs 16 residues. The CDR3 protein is CASSLVVAGGLETQYF. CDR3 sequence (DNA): TGTGCCAGCAGCTTAGTCGTGGCGGGGGGTTTGGAGACCCAGTACTTC.

The CDR3 region is CASSGNPAGLGYTEAFF. The DNA of the CDR3 is TGTGCCAGCAGCGGAAACCCGGCAGGGCTTGGGTACACTGAAGCTTTCTTT. This sequence joins TRBV9 and TRBJ1-1; a possible D gene is TRBD1 (5 bases). The germline V and J ends were trimmed by 3 bases and 3 bases, with 21 bases remaining between them. Germline V gives CDR1 SGDLS, CDR2 YYNGEE. CDR3 length: 17 amino acids.

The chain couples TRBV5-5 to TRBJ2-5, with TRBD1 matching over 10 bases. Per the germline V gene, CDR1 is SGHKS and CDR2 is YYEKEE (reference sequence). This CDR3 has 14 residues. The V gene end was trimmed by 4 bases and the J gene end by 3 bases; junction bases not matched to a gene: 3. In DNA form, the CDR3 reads TGTGCCAGCAGCATAGGACAGGGGGAAGAGACCCAGTACTTC. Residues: CASSIGQGEETQYF.

This CDR3 reads CASSTPDRGSNQPQHF. CDR3 in DNA: TGTGCCAGTAGTACCCCGGACAGGGGTAGCAATCAGCCCCAGCATTTT. The genes are TRBV19 and TRBJ1-5; 9 nucleotides agree with TRBD1. Germline assignment: CDR1 LNHDA and CDR2 SQIVND (reference sequence). This CDR3 spans 16 amino acids. Trimming removed 4 bases from V and 0 bases from J; junction bases left unmatched: 4.

The CDR3 region has the DNA TGTGCCAGCTCACCACTGGGACAGGCCTACGAGCAGTACTTC. It specifies CASSPLGQAYEQYF. This rearrangement joins TRBV18 to TRBJ2-7; 8 bases align to TRBD1. The CDR3 has 14 residues. The V segment lost 1 base and the J segment 2 bases; nucleotides outside the gene matches: 1. The germline CDR1 and CDR2 sequences are KGHSH and LQKENI.

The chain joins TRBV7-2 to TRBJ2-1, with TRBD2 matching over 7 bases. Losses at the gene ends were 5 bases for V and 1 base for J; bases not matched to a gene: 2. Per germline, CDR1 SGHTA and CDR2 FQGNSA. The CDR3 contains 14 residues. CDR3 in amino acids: CASSPGGSYNEQFF. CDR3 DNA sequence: TGTGCCAGCAGCCCCGGGGGGTCCTACAATGAGCAGTTCTTC.

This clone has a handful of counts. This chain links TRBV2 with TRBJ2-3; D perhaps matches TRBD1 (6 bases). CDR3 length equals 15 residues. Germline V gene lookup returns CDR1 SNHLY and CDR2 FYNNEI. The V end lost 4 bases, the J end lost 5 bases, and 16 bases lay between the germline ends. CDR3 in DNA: TGTGCCAGCAGTGCCCAGGGGTTTCGGGTAGATACGCAGTATTTT. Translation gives CASSAQGFRVDTQYF.

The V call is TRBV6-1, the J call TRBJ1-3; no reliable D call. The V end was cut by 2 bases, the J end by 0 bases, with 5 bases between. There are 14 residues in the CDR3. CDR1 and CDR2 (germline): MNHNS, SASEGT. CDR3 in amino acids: CASSEQISGNTIYF. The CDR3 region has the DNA TGTGCCAGCAGTGAACAAATCTCTGGAAACACCATATATTTT.

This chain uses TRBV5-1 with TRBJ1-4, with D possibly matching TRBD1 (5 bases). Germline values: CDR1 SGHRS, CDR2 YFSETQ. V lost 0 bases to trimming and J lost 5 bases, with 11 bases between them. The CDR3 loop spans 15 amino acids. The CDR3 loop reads CASSLGRTYNEKLFF. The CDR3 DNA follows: TGCGCCAGCAGCTTGGGAAGGACATACAATGAAAAACTGTTTTTT.

Here the CDR3 DNA reads TGTGCCATCAGGGACAGAGATTCACCCCTCCACTTT. Protein: CAIRDRDSPLHF. The chain carries TRBV10-3 and TRBJ1-6, with D maybe TRBD1 (6 bases). The germline V and J ends were trimmed by 6 bases and 8 bases, with 8 bases remaining between them. The CDR3 is 12 residues long. Looked up from germline, CDR1 is ENHRY and CDR2 is SYGVKD.

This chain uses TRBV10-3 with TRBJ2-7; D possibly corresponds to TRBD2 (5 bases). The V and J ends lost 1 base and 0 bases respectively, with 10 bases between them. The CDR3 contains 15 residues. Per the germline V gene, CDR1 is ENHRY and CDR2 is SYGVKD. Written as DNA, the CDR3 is TGTGCCATCAGTGAGTGGGGAGCCAGCTCCTACGAGCAGTACTTC. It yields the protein CAISEWGASSYEQYF.

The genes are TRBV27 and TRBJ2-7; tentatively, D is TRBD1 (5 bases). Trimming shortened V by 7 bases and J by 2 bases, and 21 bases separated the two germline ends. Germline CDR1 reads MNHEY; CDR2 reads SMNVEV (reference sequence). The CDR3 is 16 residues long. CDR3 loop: CASKPTWGPLTYEQYF. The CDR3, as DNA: TGTGCCAGCAAGCCCACGTGGGGCCCCCTTACCTACGAGCAGTACTTC.

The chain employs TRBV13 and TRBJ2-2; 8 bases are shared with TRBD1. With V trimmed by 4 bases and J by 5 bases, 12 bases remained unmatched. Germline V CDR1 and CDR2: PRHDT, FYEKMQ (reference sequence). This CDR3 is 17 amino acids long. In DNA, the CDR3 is TGTGCCAGCAGCTCCTTCGGACAGGGAAGACGGACCGGGGAGCTGTTTTTT. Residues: CASSSFGQGRRTGELFF.